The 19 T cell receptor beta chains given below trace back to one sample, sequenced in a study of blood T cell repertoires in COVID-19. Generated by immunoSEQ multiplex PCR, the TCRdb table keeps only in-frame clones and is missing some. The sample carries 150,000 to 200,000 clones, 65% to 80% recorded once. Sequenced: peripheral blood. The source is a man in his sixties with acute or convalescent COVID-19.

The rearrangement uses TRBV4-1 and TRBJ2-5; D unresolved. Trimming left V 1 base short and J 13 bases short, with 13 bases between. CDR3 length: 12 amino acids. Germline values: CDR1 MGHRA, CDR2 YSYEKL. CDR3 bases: TGCGCCAGCAGCCAAGGTCCGGTAGAGAGGTACTTC. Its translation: CASSQGPVERYF.

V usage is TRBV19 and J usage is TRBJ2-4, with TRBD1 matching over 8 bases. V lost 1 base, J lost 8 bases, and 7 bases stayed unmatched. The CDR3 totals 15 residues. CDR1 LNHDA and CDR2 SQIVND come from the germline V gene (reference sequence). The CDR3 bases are TGTGCCAGTAGTATAGCAGGACAGGGTCCAGACATTCAGTACTTC. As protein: CASSIAGQGPDIQYF.

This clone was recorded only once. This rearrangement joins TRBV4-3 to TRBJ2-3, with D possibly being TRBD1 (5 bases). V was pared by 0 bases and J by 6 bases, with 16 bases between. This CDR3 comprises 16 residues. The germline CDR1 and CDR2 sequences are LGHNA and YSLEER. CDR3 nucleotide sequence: TGCGCCAGCAGCCAAGATCATGGCAGGGTGGGGGATACGCAGTATTTT. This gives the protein CASSQDHGRVGDTQYF.

DNA of the CDR3: TGTGCCAGCAGCTTAGGACCCGCGGGGAACGGCTATGGCTACACCTTC. It yields the protein CASSLGPAGNGYGYTF. The gene calls are TRBV7-3 and TRBJ1-2; D unresolved. The CDR3 has 16 amino acids. V gave up 2 bases and J gave up 4 bases, with 17 bases separating them. Per the germline V gene, CDR1 is SGHTA and CDR2 is FQGTGA.

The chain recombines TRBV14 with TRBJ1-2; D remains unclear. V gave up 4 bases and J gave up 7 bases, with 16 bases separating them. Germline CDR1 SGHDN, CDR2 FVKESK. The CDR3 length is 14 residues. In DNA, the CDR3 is TGTGCCAGCAGCCCCCTAGGGTTAGCGGGTGGCTACACCTTC. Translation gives CASSPLGLAGGYTF.

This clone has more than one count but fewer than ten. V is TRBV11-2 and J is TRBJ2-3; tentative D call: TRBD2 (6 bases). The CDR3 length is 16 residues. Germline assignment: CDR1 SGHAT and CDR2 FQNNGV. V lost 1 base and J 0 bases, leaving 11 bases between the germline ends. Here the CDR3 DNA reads TGTGCCAGCAGCTTAGTTCCGGGGACTAGCACAGATACGCAGTATTTT. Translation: CASSLVPGTSTDTQYF. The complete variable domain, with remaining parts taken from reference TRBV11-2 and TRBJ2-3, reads EAGVAQSPRYKIIEKRQSVAFWCNPISGHATLYWYQQILGQGPKLLIQFQNNGVVDDSQLPKDRFSAERLKGVDSTLKIQPAKLEDSAVYLCASSLVPGTSTDTQYFGPGTRLTVL.

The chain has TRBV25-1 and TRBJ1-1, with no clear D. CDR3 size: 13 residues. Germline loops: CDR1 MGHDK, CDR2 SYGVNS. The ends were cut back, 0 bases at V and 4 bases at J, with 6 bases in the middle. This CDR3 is CASSEYGSTEAFF. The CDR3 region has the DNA TGTGCCAGCAGTGAATATGGCAGCACTGAAGCTTTCTTT.

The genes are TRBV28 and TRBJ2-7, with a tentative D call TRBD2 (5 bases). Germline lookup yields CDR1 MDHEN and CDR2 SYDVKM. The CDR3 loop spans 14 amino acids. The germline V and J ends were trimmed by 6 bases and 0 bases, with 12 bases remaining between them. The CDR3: CASSRSGSSYEQYF. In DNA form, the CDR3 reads TGTGCCAGCAGCCGCTCGGGGTCCTCCTACGAGCAGTACTTC.

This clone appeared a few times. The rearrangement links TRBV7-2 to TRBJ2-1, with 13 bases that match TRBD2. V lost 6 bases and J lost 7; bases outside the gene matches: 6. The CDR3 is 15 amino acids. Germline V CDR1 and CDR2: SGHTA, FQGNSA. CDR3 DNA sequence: TGTGCCAGCAGTAGGACTAGCGGGGGCGCGAATGAGCAGTTCTTC. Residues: CASSRTSGGANEQFF.

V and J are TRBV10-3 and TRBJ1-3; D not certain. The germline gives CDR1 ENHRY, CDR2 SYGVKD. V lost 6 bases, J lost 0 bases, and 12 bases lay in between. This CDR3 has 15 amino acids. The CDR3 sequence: CAIRRPGSSGNTIYF. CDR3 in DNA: TGTGCCATCAGGCGACCGGGGAGCTCTGGAAACACCATATATTTT.

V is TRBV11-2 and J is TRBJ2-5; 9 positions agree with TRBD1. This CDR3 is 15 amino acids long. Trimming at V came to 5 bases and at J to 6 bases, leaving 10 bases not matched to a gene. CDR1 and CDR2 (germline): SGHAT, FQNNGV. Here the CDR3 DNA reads TGTGCCAGCAGCCCGCCCGGGACAGGGCGGCAGACCCAGTACTTC. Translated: CASSPPGTGRQTQYF.

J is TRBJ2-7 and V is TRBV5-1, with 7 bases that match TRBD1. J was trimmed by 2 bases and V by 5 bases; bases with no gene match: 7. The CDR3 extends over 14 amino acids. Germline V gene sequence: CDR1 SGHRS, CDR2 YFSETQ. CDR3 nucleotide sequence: TGCGCCAGCAGACAAACAGGGGCCACCTACGAGCAGTACTTC. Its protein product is CASRQTGATYEQYF.

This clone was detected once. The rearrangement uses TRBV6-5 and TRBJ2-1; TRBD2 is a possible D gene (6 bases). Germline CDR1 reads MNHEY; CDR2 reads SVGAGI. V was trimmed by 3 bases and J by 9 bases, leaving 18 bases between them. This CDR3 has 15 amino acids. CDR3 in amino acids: CASSYGGTGTSEQFF. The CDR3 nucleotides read TGTGCCAGCAGTTATGGGGGGACTGGGACGTCTGAGCAGTTCTTC.

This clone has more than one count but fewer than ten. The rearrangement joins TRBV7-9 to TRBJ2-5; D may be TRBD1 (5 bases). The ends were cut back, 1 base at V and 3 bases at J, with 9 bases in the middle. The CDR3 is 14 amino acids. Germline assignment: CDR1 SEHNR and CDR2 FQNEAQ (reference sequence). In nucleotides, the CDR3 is TGTGCCAGCAGCTTAGGGACAACCAAAGAGACCCAGTACTTC. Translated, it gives CASSLGTTKETQYF. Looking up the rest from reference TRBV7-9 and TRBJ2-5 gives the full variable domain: DTGVSQNPRHKITKRGQNVTFRCDPISEHNRLYWYRQTLGQGPEFLTYFQNEAQLEKSRLLSDRFSAERPKGSFSTLEIQRTEQGDSAMYLCASSLGTTKETQYFGPGTRLLVL.

Here the CDR3 reads CASSIGNTEAFF. Written as DNA, the CDR3 is TGTGCCAGTAGTATCGGGAACACTGAAGCTTTCTTT. V usage is TRBV19 and J usage is TRBJ1-1, with D unclear. CDR1 and CDR2 (germline): LNHDA, SQIVND (reference sequence). CDR3 length equals 12 residues. The V and J ends lost 3 bases and 1 base respectively, with 3 bases between them.

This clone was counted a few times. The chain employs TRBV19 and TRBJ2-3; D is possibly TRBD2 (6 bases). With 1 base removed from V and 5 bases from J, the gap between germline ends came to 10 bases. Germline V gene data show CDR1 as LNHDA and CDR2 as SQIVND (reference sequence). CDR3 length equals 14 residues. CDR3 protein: CASSIALAGDTQYF. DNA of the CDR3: TGTGCCAGTAGTATAGCACTAGCAGGAGATACGCAGTATTTT.

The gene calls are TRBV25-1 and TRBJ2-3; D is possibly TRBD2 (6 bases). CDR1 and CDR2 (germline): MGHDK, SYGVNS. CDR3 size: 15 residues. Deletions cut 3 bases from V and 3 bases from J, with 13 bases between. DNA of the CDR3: TGTGCCAGCAGTGATTCAGGGAGGTTGACAGATACGCAGTATTTT. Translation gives CASSDSGRLTDTQYF.

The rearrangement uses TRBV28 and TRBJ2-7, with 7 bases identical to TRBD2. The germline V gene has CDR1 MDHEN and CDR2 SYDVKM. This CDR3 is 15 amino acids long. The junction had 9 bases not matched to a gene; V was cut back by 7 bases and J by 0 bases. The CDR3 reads CASIFGGDGSYEQYF. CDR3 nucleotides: TGTGCCAGCATCTTTGGGGGGGACGGCTCCTACGAGCAGTACTTC. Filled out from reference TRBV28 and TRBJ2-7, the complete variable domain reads DVKVTQSSRYLVKRTGEKVFLECVQDMDHENMFWYRQDPGLGLRLIYFSYDVKMKEKGDIPEGYSVSREKKERFSLILESASTNQTSMYLCASIFGGDGSYEQYFGPGTRLTVT.

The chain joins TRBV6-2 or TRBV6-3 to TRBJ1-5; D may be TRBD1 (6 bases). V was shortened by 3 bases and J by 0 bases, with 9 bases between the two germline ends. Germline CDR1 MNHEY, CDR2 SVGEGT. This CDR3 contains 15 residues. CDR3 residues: CASSYQGSSNQPQHF. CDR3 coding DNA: TGTGCCAGCAGTTATCAGGGGTCTAGCAATCAGCCCCAGCATTTT.